The sequence of this TCR beta chain was determined in a study of T-cell reconstitution after alpha-beta-depleted transplantation in children. This CDR3 region has 18 residues. Germline CDR1 is KGHSH and CDR2 is LQKENI. V was shortened by 2 bases and J by 1 base, with 20 bases between the two germline ends. Worth noting for this clonotype: Antigen: not known.

Overall study results and limits: Two months or so post-transplant, alpha-beta T cells reportedly derived from several hundred expanded graft clones. Diversity and T-cell counts at one year after transplant derived mostly from new T cells. Some patients' high day-60 TCRbeta diversity was traced to surviving recipient T cells and thymic progenitors.

TCRbeta library preparation incorporated unique molecular identifiers. TCRdb ran MiXCR on the PCR reads and lists one entry per CDR3 protein. The table lists around 440,000 distinct CDR3 sequences, roughly 15% of them singletons. The sequences come from PBMCs, mostly from graft donor cells, collected 360 days after TCRalphabeta/CD19-depleted stem cell transplant. The gene calls are TRBV18 and TRBJ1-1, with D perhaps matching TRBD1 (6 bases). This TCR was recovered from a boy less than two years old who had a stem cell transplant for Wiskott-Aldrich syndrome, so the T cells may come from the graft donor. The CDR3 coding sequence is TGTGCCAGCTCACCAACAGGGATTTTTGCCCGGGGGAACACTGAAGCTTTCTTT. Translating gives CASSPTGIFARGNTEAFF.